A single sample is the source of the 17 T cell receptor beta chains below, sequenced in a study of shared clonotypes between healthy human individuals. Sequencing used immunoSEQ multiplex PCR; TCRdb keeps in-frame clones, though not all of them. The table includes 2,100,000 or so clones, almost 96% detected once. The sequenced sample was naive CD4+ T cells sorted from blood. The subset denotes: CD45RA+ positively selected. These receptors were taken from a man aged 18 to 30 in good health.

The genes are TRBV5-1 and TRBJ1-5; D gene ambiguous. In germline, CDR1 is SGHRS, CDR2 YFSETQ. Deletions cut 0 bases from V and 3 bases from J, with 10 bases between. The CDR3 contains 15 residues. The CDR3 protein is CASSLEGSPNQPQHF. The CDR3 DNA sequence: TGCGCCAGCAGCTTGGAGGGCTCCCCCAATCAGCCCCAGCATTTT.

This chain joins TRBV4-1 and TRBJ1-3; 7 nucleotides line up with TRBD1. Germline loops: CDR1 MGHRA, CDR2 YSYEKL. This CDR3 has 16 residues. V lost 2 bases, J lost 3 bases, and 7 bases stayed unmatched. In nucleotides, the CDR3 is TGCGCCAGCAGCCAATCGGAGGGGGCTGTTGGAAACACCATATATTTT. Translating gives CASSQSEGAVGNTIYF.

CDR3 loop: CASSPRDTLYEQYF. The CDR3 nucleotides read TGTGCCAGCAGCCCCCGGGACACCCTTTACGAGCAGTACTTC. V is TRBV9 and J is TRBJ2-7; possibly TRBD1 for D (6 bases). The V and J ends lost 4 bases and 4 bases respectively, with 15 bases between them. The CDR3 covers 14 residues. Germline V gene lookup returns CDR1 SGDLS and CDR2 YYNGEE.

The V call is TRBV4-1, the J call TRBJ2-1, with 12 bases lining up with TRBD2. Trimming took 2 bases from V and 9 from J; bases not matched to a gene: 8. CDR3 length equals 16 residues. Germline loops: CDR1 MGHRA, CDR2 YSYEKL. The CDR3: CASSQRQLAGGGEQFF. CDR3 nucleotides: TGCGCCAGCAGCCAACGGCAACTAGCGGGAGGAGGTGAGCAGTTCTTC.

The CDR3 loop reads CASSLTLRDGDGYTF. CDR3 nucleotides: TGTGCCAGCAGCTTAACCCTCAGGGATGGTGATGGCTACACCTTC. The chain employs TRBV7-9 and TRBJ1-2; D perhaps matches TRBD1 (5 bases). The CDR3 has 15 residues. Germline V lookup: CDR1 SEHNR, CDR2 FQNEAQ (reference sequence). V was shortened by 2 bases and J by 6 bases, with 16 bases between the two germline ends.

The rearrangement uses TRBV5-4 and TRBJ2-3; tentatively, D is TRBD1 or TRBD2 (5 bases each). The CDR3 is made up of 15 amino acids. V was shortened by 4 bases and J by 4 bases, with 16 bases between the two germline ends. Germline V lookup: CDR1 SGHNT, CDR2 YYREEE (reference sequence). In DNA form, the CDR3 reads TGTGCCAGCAGCCGAGGGGCGGCCCCGGCAGATACGCAGTATTTT. Translated: CASSRGAAPADTQYF.

The chain couples TRBV19 to TRBJ1-4; D remains ambiguous. From germline, CDR1 is LNHDA and CDR2 SQIVND (reference sequence). V lost 5 bases and J 5 bases, leaving 6 bases between the germline ends. The CDR3 runs to 12 residues. CDR3 amino acids: CASSPRNEKLFF. Written as DNA, the CDR3 is TGTGCCAGTAGTCCGAGAAATGAAAAACTGTTTTTT.

The chain couples TRBV6-5 to TRBJ2-7; maybe TRBD2 (5 bases). The germline CDR1 and CDR2 sequences are MNHEY and SVGAGI. V lost 6 bases and J lost 3, with 15 bases in between. This CDR3 has 14 residues. The CDR3 DNA is TGTGCCAGCAGCGGTGCTAGCTTTAGCTACGAGCAGTACTTC. Translation: CASSGASFSYEQYF.

The chain is built from TRBV16 and TRBJ1-2, with D unresolved. CDR1 is KGHSY and CDR2 is FQNENV in the germline V gene. Trimming left V 0 bases short and J 7 bases short, with 9 bases between. CDR3 size: 13 residues. The CDR3 DNA reads as TGTGCCAGCAGCCAATCTCGGGGTGGTGGCTACACCTTC. Its protein product is CASSQSRGGGYTF. The variable domain in full, with the rest retrieved from reference TRBV16 and TRBJ1-2, is GEEVAQTPKHLVRGEGQKAKLYCAPIKGHSYVFWYQQVLKNEFKFLISFQNENVFDETGMPKERFSAKCLPNSPCSLEIQATKLEDSAVYFCASSQSRGGGYTFGSGTRLTVV.

This chain joins TRBV5-4 and TRBJ1-5, with 7 bases aligning to TRBD1. The V gene end was trimmed by 0 bases and the J gene end by 6 bases; junction bases not matched to a gene: 12. Germline CDR1 is SGHNT and CDR2 is YYREEE (reference sequence). The CDR3 sequence is 17 residues long. The CDR3 nucleotides read TGTGCCAGCAGCTTGGGAGGGGGCCCAGCGAGAGGTCAGCCCCAGCATTTT. Translation: CASSLGGGPARGQPQHF.

The chain couples TRBV7-9 to TRBJ2-3; weak D call: TRBD2 (6 bases). Looked up from germline, CDR1 is SEHNR and CDR2 is FQNEAQ (reference sequence). V shed 5 bases and J shed 3 bases, with 15 bases lying between them. The CDR3 extends over 15 amino acids. CDR3 loop: CASSRGRFETDTQYF. The CDR3 DNA follows: TGTGCCAGCAGCCGGGGGAGGTTCGAGACAGATACGCAGTATTTT. Drawing the rest from reference TRBV7-9 and TRBJ2-3, the complete variable domain is DTGVSQNPRHKITKRGQNVTFRCDPISEHNRLYWYRQTLGQGPEFLTYFQNEAQLEKSRLLSDRFSAERPKGSFSTLEIQRTEQGDSAMYLCASSRGRFETDTQYFGPGTRLTVL.

The chain recombines TRBV2 with TRBJ2-3; 10 bases fit TRBD2. The CDR3 has 15 amino acids. V shed 7 bases and J 2 bases; nucleotides not matched to a gene: 6. In germline, CDR1 is SNHLY, CDR2 FYNNEI. Written as DNA, the CDR3 is TGTGCCAGCAATTTACTAGCGGGGCCCACAGATACGCAGTATTTT. Translated: CASNLLAGPTDTQYF.

The chain combines TRBV6-5 with TRBJ1-2; tentatively, D is TRBD1 (6 bases). The germline gives CDR1 MNHEY, CDR2 SVGAGI. The CDR3 contains 12 residues. With 10 bases removed from V and 4 bases from J, the gap between germline ends came to 13 bases. The CDR3 region has the DNA TGTGCCACCTTCAGGGGATCCTATGGCTACACCTTC. Amino acids: CATFRGSYGYTF.

The J gene is TRBJ2-7, the V gene TRBV7-2; 7 positions agree with TRBD1. From germline, CDR1 is SGHTA and CDR2 FQGNSA. This CDR3 is 14 amino acids long. V shed 3 bases and J 7 bases; nucleotides not matched to a gene: 9. CDR3 nucleotides: TGTGCCAGCAGCTTCTATAGCAGGGGGTCGGAGCAGTACTTC. Translated, it gives CASSFYSRGSEQYF.

The rearrangement links TRBV4-1 to TRBJ2-4; D unresolved. Germline CDR1 reads MGHRA; CDR2 reads YSYEKL. Trimming stripped 1 base from V and 0 bases from J, with 10 bases between. The CDR3 has 16 amino acids. The DNA of the CDR3 is TGCGCCAGCAGCCAAGTGTCAGCGCTAGCCAAAAACATTCAGTACTTC. Translating it yields CASSQVSALAKNIQYF.

In DNA form, the CDR3 reads TGCGCCAGCAGCTTGGTGTCTCACACCGGGGAGCTGTTTTTT. Its protein product is CASSLVSHTGELFF. The chain uses TRBV5-1 and TRBJ2-2; no definite D call. Germline loops: CDR1 SGHRS, CDR2 YFSETQ. The CDR3 totals 14 residues. The germline V and J ends were trimmed by 0 bases and 3 bases, with 6 bases remaining between them.

This chain joins TRBV5-1 and TRBJ2-4; D gene ambiguous. Per germline, CDR1 SGHRS and CDR2 YFSETQ. V shed 1 base and J shed 1 base, with 9 bases lying between them. CDR3 length: 15 amino acids. The CDR3 DNA reads as TGCGCCAGCAGCTTGCAGGTGGGGGCCAAAAACATTCAGTACTTC. Protein sequence: CASSLQVGAKNIQYF.